This T cell receptor (beta chain) emerged from a study of control samples from healthy donors and cancer patients. Some clones are missing from TCRdb's copy, which holds only in-frame ones; the method was immunoSEQ multiplex PCR. The table shows roughly 120,000 clones, with 88% occurring only once. Germline-derived CDR1 and CDR2 are SGDLS and YYNGEE. The CDR3 is 15 amino acids. The V end lost 1 base, the J end lost 3 bases, and 13 bases lay between the germline ends. This sequence originates from a woman between 65 and 79 years old in good health. V and J are TRBV9 and TRBJ1-2, with D perhaps TRBD1 (5 bases). The sequenced sample was blood. CDR3 residues: CASSVSDGGDYGYTF. CDR3 sequence (DNA): TGTGCCAGCAGCGTATCAGATGGGGGTGACTATGGCTACACCTTC.